Each of the 20 T cell receptor beta chains below was sequenced from the same sample in a study of beta chain features in type 1 diabetes. Of the isolated RNA, all was reverse transcribed, and so the sequenced material was expressed TCRB transcripts. TCRdb keeps only in-frame clones here, not all; method: immunoSEQ multiplex PCR. The data contain around 140,000 clones, 10% of them singletons. The sequenced sample consisted of naive CD4+ T cells from blood. These receptors were taken from a man in his late teens or twenties in good health.

This clone was seen at least ten times. The V and J genes are TRBV14 and TRBJ1-6, with D possibly TRBD1 on 6 matching bases. V shed 1 base and J shed 9 bases, with 13 bases lying between them. The V gene's germline CDR1 is SGHDN and CDR2 FVKESK. This CDR3 has 15 residues. CDR3 nucleotide sequence: TGTGCCAGCAGCCAAGTGACAGGAGGTGGTTCACCCCTCCACTTT. Translating it yields CASSQVTGGGSPLHF.

This clone showed up just a few times. This rearrangement joins TRBV2 to TRBJ1-1, with 9 nucleotides matching TRBD1. The CDR3 has 15 residues. Trimming at V came to 5 bases and at J to 0 bases, leaving 4 bases not matched to a gene. CDR1 is SNHLY, CDR2 FYNNEI, per germline. The DNA of the CDR3 is TGTGCCAGCAGTCGACAGGGGGTAATGAACACTGAAGCTTTCTTT. It is translated as CASSRQGVMNTEAFF.

This clone was seen more than once but under ten times. The chain uses TRBV27 and TRBJ2-7; TRBD1 is a possible D gene (5 bases). From germline, CDR1 is MNHEY and CDR2 SMNVEV (reference sequence). This CDR3 contains 16 residues. Trimming left V 4 bases short and J 5 bases short, with 21 bases between. CDR3 DNA sequence: TGTGCCAGCAGTTCGTATCTGGCAGGGAAGGAACACGAGCAGTACTTC. Translation gives CASSSYLAGKEHEQYF.

This clone was counted between two and nine times. The gene calls are TRBV29-1 and TRBJ1-4; D uncertain. The V end was cut by 6 bases, the J end by 4 bases, with 12 bases between. CDR3 length: 13 residues. CDR1 SQVTM and CDR2 ANQGSEA come from the germline V gene. The CDR3 DNA sequence: TGCAGCGTGATGAGTAATTTTAATGAAAAACTGTTTTTT. Protein: CSVMSNFNEKLFF.

V gene TRBV6-5 combines with J gene TRBJ1-5; 9 nucleotides agree with TRBD1. The CDR3 is made up of 15 amino acids. Germline CDR1 and CDR2: MNHEY and SVGAGI. J lost 2 bases, V lost 5 bases, and 4 bases had no gene match. CDR3 in amino acids: CASSTGQGGNQPQHF. Written as DNA, the CDR3 is TGTGCCAGCAGTACGGGACAGGGAGGCAATCAGCCCCAGCATTTT.

The V gene is TRBV6-5, the J gene TRBJ2-3; TRBD1 agrees at 9 bases. This CDR3 spans 15 amino acids. CDR1 is MNHEY and CDR2 is SVGAGI in the germline V gene. J was trimmed by 3 bases and V by 6 bases; bases with no gene match: 7. CDR3 DNA sequence: TGTGCCAGCAGGGTACAGGGGGCATCGACAGATACGCAGTATTTT. It is translated as CASRVQGASTDTQYF.

This chain joins TRBV5-1 and TRBJ2-2; 8 positions agree with TRBD2. The J segment lost 1 base and the V segment lost 4 bases, leaving 6 bases of the junction unmatched. The CDR3 consists of 16 residues. Germline CDR1 and CDR2: SGHRS and YFSETQ. CDR3 amino acids: CASSPLAGGNTGELFF. DNA for the CDR3: TGCGCCAGCAGCCCCTTGGCGGGGGGGAACACCGGGGAGCTGTTTTTT.

The chain recombines TRBV7-9 with TRBJ1-2; TRBD1 matches 11 bases. This CDR3 has 16 amino acids. V trimming: 8 bases; J trimming: 8 bases; junction bases outside the gene matches: 16. Germline V gene data show CDR1 as SEHNR and CDR2 as FQNEAQ (reference sequence). CDR3 amino acids: CASGIGQGANVGGYTF. The DNA of the CDR3 is TGTGCCAGCGGGATTGGACAGGGGGCGAATGTGGGCGGCTACACCTTC.

By share, this clone counts as medium-sized. The rearrangement uses TRBV29-1 and TRBJ1-1; 10 nucleotides agree with TRBD1. CDR3 length equals 14 residues. Unmatched junction bases numbered 7, after V lost 6 bases and J lost 3 bases. Germline CDR1 SQVTM, CDR2 ANQGSEA. The DNA for the CDR3 is TGCAGCGTCGGCGGGACAGGGGTATACACTGAAGCTTTCTTT. This gives the protein CSVGGTGVYTEAFF.

The V and J genes are TRBV19 and TRBJ2-7; possible D gene TRBD1, 6 bases. V lost 5 bases to trimming and J lost 7 bases, with 24 bases between them. CDR3 length: 16 amino acids. Looked up from germline, CDR1 is LNHDA and CDR2 is SQIVND (reference sequence). CDR3 amino acids: CASSSQTGSPPLEQYF. As DNA, the CDR3 is TGTGCCAGTAGTTCCCAAACAGGGTCTCCTCCCCTGGAGCAGTACTTC.

This clone was detected a few times. This chain links TRBV6-7 with TRBJ2-5; TRBD2 agrees at 13 bases. TRBV6-7 is flagged as an ORF with uncertain function. This CDR3 contains 18 residues. V lost 5 bases to trimming and J lost 0 bases; unmatched junction nucleotides: 9. DNA for the CDR3: TGTGCCAGCAGTCCCGGGGGGACTAGCGGGGCGAACCAAGAGACCCAGTACTTC. Its translation is CASSPGGTSGANQETQYF.

The chain uses TRBV5-4 and TRBJ2-2, with 8 bases matching TRBD2. The CDR3 has 14 residues. Germline CDR1 reads SGHNT; CDR2 reads YYREEE (reference sequence). V lost 5 bases to trimming and J lost 3 bases; unmatched junction nucleotides: 3. The CDR3 nucleotides read TGTGCCAGCAGTTTCGGGGGGGACACCGGGGAGCTGTTTTTT. It is translated as CASSFGGDTGELFF.

The chain links TRBV25-1 to TRBJ1-2, with 7 bases matching TRBD1. This CDR3 comprises 12 residues. V was clipped by 10 bases and J by 4 bases; unmatched bases: 6. CDR1 is MGHDK, CDR2 SYGVNS, per germline. In DNA, the CDR3 is TGTGCCACTACCCGGGACAGCTATGGCTACACCTTC. Translation: CATTRDSYGYTF.

V and J are TRBV10-1 and TRBJ2-5, with D unclear. V was trimmed by 3 bases and J by 3 bases, leaving 8 bases between them. Germline-derived CDR1 and CDR2 are WNHNN and SYGVQD (reference sequence). The length of the CDR3 is 13 residues. The CDR3 reads CASSDLQEETQYF. Here the CDR3 DNA reads TGCGCCAGCAGTGACCTTCAGGAAGAGACCCAGTACTTC.

The chain has TRBV6-5 and TRBJ2-3; 8 bases map to TRBD1. This CDR3 comprises 15 residues. CDR1 is MNHEY and CDR2 is SVGAGI in the germline V gene. V lost 4 bases to trimming and J lost 8 bases; unmatched junction nucleotides: 11. The CDR3 here is CASSSPGQVPGTQYF. CDR3 coding DNA: TGTGCCAGCAGTTCCCCGGGACAGGTCCCCGGTACGCAGTATTTT.

V usage is TRBV27 and J usage is TRBJ2-7; D gene uncertain. This CDR3 has 16 amino acids. CDR1 is MNHEY and CDR2 is SMNVEV in the germline V gene (reference sequence). The V end was cut by 5 bases, the J end by 2 bases, with 19 bases between. The CDR3 coding sequence is TGTGCCAGCAGTAACAAGCCGGGTCTGGCCCCCTACGAGCAGTACTTC. This encodes CASSNKPGLAPYEQYF.

This clone was seen a handful of times. The V gene is TRBV6-5, the J gene TRBJ2-1, with a weak D call TRBD1 (5 bases). The V gene lost 4 bases and the J gene lost 0 bases, with 13 bases spanning the gap. CDR1 and CDR2 from the germline V gene are MNHEY and SVGAGI. This CDR3 is 16 amino acids long. The CDR3 here is CASSSRQGGSYNEQFF. Here the CDR3 DNA reads TGTGCCAGCAGTTCCCGTCAGGGTGGCTCCTACAATGAGCAGTTCTTC.

This clone was counted a few times. V is TRBV20-1 and J is TRBJ1-5; unclear D gene. The CDR3 contains 11 residues. Germline assignment: CDR1 DFQATT and CDR2 SNEGSKA (reference sequence). V was cut by 5 bases and J by 11 bases, with 13 bases left in between. The CDR3 coding sequence is TGCAGTGCTGGCGCGCAGCGTACCCAGCATTTT. Protein product: CSAGAQRTQHF.

The rearrangement joins TRBV11-3 to TRBJ2-1, with 9 nucleotides matching TRBD1. This CDR3 comprises 13 residues. V trimming: 5 bases; J trimming: 12 bases; junction bases outside the gene matches: 8. Germline V CDR1 and CDR2: SGHNT, YENEEA. The CDR3, as DNA: TGTGCCAGCAGCCGCTCGGACAGGGGAGCGCAGTTCTTC. This gives the protein CASSRSDRGAQFF.

The rearrangement uses TRBV28 and TRBJ2-1; TRBD2 aligns across 8 bases. V lost 5 bases and J lost 10; bases outside the gene matches: 10. This CDR3 has 14 amino acids. The V gene's germline CDR1 is MDHEN and CDR2 SYDVKM. The CDR3 is CASSPSGLAGEQFF. The CDR3 DNA reads as TGTGCCAGCAGTCCTTCTGGACTAGCAGGGGAGCAGTTCTTC.